This passage covers 16 T cell receptor beta chains from one sample sequenced in a study of blood T cell repertoires in COVID-19. The repertoire was sequenced with immunoSEQ multiplex PCR; TCRdb's copy has only in-frame clones and lacks some. The table lists roughly 130,000 clones, roughly 84% of them singletons, with under 5% in the top ten. The sample taken for sequencing was PBMCs or T cells enriched from blood (not recorded which). The receptors were gathered from a woman aged 30 to 39 who had recovered from COVID-19.

The CDR3 DNA follows: TGTGCCAGCTCGCCCGGGACTCCGGGCGTCAATGAGCAGTTCTTC. Protein sequence: CASSPGTPGVNEQFF. The J gene is TRBJ2-1, the V gene TRBV18, with D tentatively TRBD2 (6 bases). The CDR3 runs 15 residues. V gave up 6 bases and J gave up 6 bases, with 18 bases separating them. Per germline, CDR1 KGHSH and CDR2 LQKENI.

The rearrangement uses TRBV4-3 and TRBJ2-1; D uncertain. Germline CDR1 LGHNA, CDR2 YSLEER. CDR3 size: 17 residues. Trimming left V 0 bases short and J 4 bases short, with 16 bases between. In DNA form, the CDR3 reads TGCGCCAGCAGCCAAGATTGGGTTCGGCGGATTTACAATGAGCAGTTCTTC. Its protein product is CASSQDWVRRIYNEQFF.

This clone was counted a single time. The rearrangement uses TRBV9 and TRBJ2-5; no definite D call. The CDR3 has 15 residues. Germline values: CDR1 SGDLS, CDR2 YYNGEE. V gave up 0 bases and J gave up 2 bases, with 11 bases separating them. CDR3: CASSVDLSSQETQYF. Written as DNA, the CDR3 is TGTGCCAGCAGCGTAGATCTGAGTTCGCAAGAGACCCAGTACTTC.

The chain has TRBV11-2 and TRBJ2-5, with TRBD2 matching over 15 bases. From germline, CDR1 is SGHAT and CDR2 FQNNGV. Unmatched junction bases numbered 4, after V lost 5 bases and J lost 3 bases. The CDR3 consists of 16 residues. In DNA form, the CDR3 reads TGTGCCAGCAGCCCCTGGACTAGCGGGAGGGAAGAGACCCAGTACTTC. It translates to CASSPWTSGREETQYF.

The V and J genes are TRBV29-1 and TRBJ1-3; D call uncertain. Germline-derived CDR1 and CDR2 are SQVTM and ANQGSEA. CDR3 length equals 14 residues. V lost 3 bases to trimming and J lost 4 bases, with 13 bases between them. CDR3 nucleotide sequence: TGCAGCGTTGACACACGTACGGGGGGAAACACCATATATTTT. It yields the protein CSVDTRTGGNTIYF.

This chain links TRBV10-3 with TRBJ2-1; 8 positions agree with TRBD2. J gave up 0 bases and V 3 bases, and 4 bases lay outside the gene matches. CDR1 and CDR2 from the germline V gene are ENHRY and SYGVKD. The CDR3 loop spans 16 amino acids. The CDR3 nucleotides read TGTGCCATCAGTGATCCCGGGACTAGCTCCTACAATGAGCAGTTCTTC. This encodes CAISDPGTSSYNEQFF.

This clone was counted many times. The rearrangement links TRBV19 to TRBJ2-7; D is possibly TRBD2 (6 bases). Germline V gives CDR1 LNHDA, CDR2 SQIVND (reference sequence). Trimming left V 1 base short and J 3 bases short, with 10 bases between. CDR3 length: 14 residues. The DNA for the CDR3 is TGTGCCAGTAGTATAGCGGGAGCCGGCTACGAGCAGTACTTC. Translating it yields CASSIAGAGYEQYF.

V gene TRBV11-2 combines with J gene TRBJ2-7; 9 bases map to TRBD1. Per the germline V gene, CDR1 is SGHAT and CDR2 is FQNNGV. CDR3 length: 14 residues. V was pared by 3 bases and J by 6 bases, with 6 bases of the junction left unmatched. This CDR3 is CASSFTGQGTEQYF. The CDR3 DNA follows: TGTGCCAGCAGCTTTACGGGACAGGGAACCGAGCAGTACTTC.

The chain is built from TRBV18 and TRBJ2-7, with 8 bases aligning to TRBD1. Per the germline V gene, CDR1 is KGHSH and CDR2 is LQKENI. The trim removed 0 bases at V and 2 bases at J, leaving 3 bases unmatched. The CDR3 is made up of 15 amino acids. DNA for the CDR3: TGTGCCAGCTCACCACCGGACAGGGCGGCCTACGAGCAGTACTTC. Translating gives CASSPPDRAAYEQYF.

A note on this clone: A junction boundary mismatches the germline segment, possibly from a read error. This chain joins TRBV30 and TRBJ1-5; D may be TRBD1 (5 bases). The CDR3 is 16 amino acids. Per germline, CDR1 GTSNPN and CDR2 SVGIG (reference sequence). The CDR3 DNA reads TGTGCCTGGAGTCCCCAGGGCCTACCACGGAGTCAGTCCCAGCATTTT. It is translated as CAWSPQGLPRSQSQHF.

The genes are TRBV28 and TRBJ1-4, with 11 bases aligning to TRBD1. The CDR3 extends over 14 amino acids. Germline trimming cut 4 bases from V and 7 bases from J; bases unmatched to any gene: 2. Germline V gives CDR1 MDHEN, CDR2 SYDVKM. CDR3 DNA: TGTGCCAGCAGTTCCGGGACAGGGGGTGAAAAACTGTTTTTT. This codes for CASSSGTGGEKLFF.

The gene calls are TRBV19 and TRBJ1-1; no clear D gene. The CDR3 runs to 12 residues. CDR1 and CDR2 from the germline V gene are LNHDA and SQIVND (reference sequence). Between the trimmed V and J ends, which lost 5 bases and 1 base, there was a span of 5 bases. The CDR3 reads CASSQKNTEAFF. CDR3 in DNA: TGTGCCAGTAGTCAGAAGAACACTGAAGCTTTCTTT.

The chain joins TRBV28 to TRBJ1-2; TRBD1 aligns across 7 bases. Germline-derived CDR1 and CDR2 are MDHEN and SYDVKM. The trim removed 4 bases at V and 3 bases at J, leaving 8 bases unmatched. The CDR3 extends over 15 amino acids. CDR3 region: CASSSRDRPYYGYTF. The CDR3 DNA reads as TGTGCCAGCAGTTCCCGGGACAGACCTTACTATGGCTACACCTTC.

The rearrangement links TRBV30 to TRBJ2-3, with a weak D call TRBD2 (5 bases). Trimming took 4 bases from V and 2 from J, leaving 13 bases between them. The CDR3 sequence is 14 residues long. Germline V gives CDR1 GTSNPN, CDR2 SVGIG (reference sequence). CDR3 amino acids: CAWMRPGYTDTQYF. CDR3 sequence (DNA): TGTGCCTGGATGCGTCCGGGATACACAGATACGCAGTATTTT.

V gene TRBV6-5 combines with J gene TRBJ2-2; TRBD1 agrees at 8 bases. The CDR3 is made up of 15 amino acids. The ends lost 6 bases at V and 0 bases at J; junction bases unmatched: 3. The V gene's germline CDR1 is MNHEY and CDR2 SVGAGI. Written as DNA, the CDR3 is TGTGCCAGCAGACCGGACAGGGCGAACACCGGGGAGCTGTTTTTT. This translates into CASRPDRANTGELFF.

The chain carries TRBV7-6 and TRBJ1-6, with 10 bases identical to TRBD1. This CDR3 comprises 18 residues. Losses at the gene ends were 5 bases for V and 5 bases for J; bases not matched to a gene: 12. Germline CDR1 SGHVS, CDR2 FNYEAQ. The CDR3 here is CASSPMVGTGEDNSPLHF. The CDR3 nucleotides read TGTGCCAGCAGCCCGATGGTCGGGACAGGGGAAGATAATTCACCCCTCCACTTT. The variable domain in full, completed from reference TRBV7-6 and TRBJ1-6, reads GAGVSQSPRYKVTKRGQDVALRCDPISGHVSLYWYRQALGQGPEFLTYFNYEAQQDKSGLPNDRFSAERPEGSISTLTIQRTEQRDSAMYRCASSPMVGTGEDNSPLHFGNGTRLTVT.